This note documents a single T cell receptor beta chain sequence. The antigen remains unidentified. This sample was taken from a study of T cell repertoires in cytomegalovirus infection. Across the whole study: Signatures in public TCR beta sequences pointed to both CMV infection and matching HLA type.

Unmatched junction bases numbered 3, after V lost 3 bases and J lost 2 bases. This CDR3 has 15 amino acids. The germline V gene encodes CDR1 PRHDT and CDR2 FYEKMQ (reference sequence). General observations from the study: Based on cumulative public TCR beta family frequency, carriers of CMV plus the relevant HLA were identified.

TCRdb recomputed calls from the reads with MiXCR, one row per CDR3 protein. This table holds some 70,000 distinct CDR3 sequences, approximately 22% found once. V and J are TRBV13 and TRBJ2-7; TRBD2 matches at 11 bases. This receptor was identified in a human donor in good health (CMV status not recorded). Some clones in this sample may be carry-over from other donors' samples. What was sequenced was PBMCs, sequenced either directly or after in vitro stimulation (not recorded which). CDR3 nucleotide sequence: TGTGCCAGCAGCTTCGGACTAGCGGGTACCTACGAGCAGTACTTC. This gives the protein CASSFGLAGTYEQYF.